This T cell receptor beta chain was found in a study of cytomegalovirus exposure and HLA in healthy donors. Study-wide points: Researchers reported in a later analysis that common viral pathogens appeared linked to several top clusters. A later analysis found most CMV-associated TCR beta chains apparently HLA-restricted.

V was cut by 8 bases and J by 4 bases, with 17 bases left in between. The CDR3 is 14 residues long. Per germline, CDR1 MRHNA and CDR2 SNTAGT. Primers included in the PCR were 60 Vbeta and 13 Jbeta primers. Clones were sequenced by immunoSEQ multiplex PCR, and TCRdb holds only the in-frame ones, with some missing. The data contain about 36,000 clones, about 72% of them singletons. Notes on this clone: Its antigen is as yet unknown.

The specimen sequenced was PBMCs. The V gene is TRBV6-4, the J gene TRBJ1-1; D may be TRBD1 (5 bases). The source of this sequence is a man between 25 and 39 years old in good health and CMV-seronegative. The CDR3 protein is CASGHGEGSTEAFF. The CDR3 DNA sequence: TGTGCCAGCGGGCATGGGGAGGGGAGCACTGAAGCTTTCTTT.